This T cell receptor beta chain came from a study of T-cell reconstitution after alpha-beta-depleted transplantation in children (dated by TCRdb to the mid-2010s). Regarding the complete study: Using TCR repertoire profiling, the study quantitatively followed how T-cell immune reconstitution unfolded in children after TCRalphabeta/CD19-depleted allogeneic hematopoietic cell transplantation.

This clonotype appeared a few times. Its antigen is not yet known. One base away there is no much larger clone; base qualities are not given. Germline trimming amounts to 5 bases on V and 5 bases on J, with 8 as the count of junction bases outside the gene matches. The CDR3 covers 14 residues, taking in both the cysteine and the phenylalanine. The CDR3 DNA has 42 bases and is translated from base 1. CDR1 and CDR2, per the germline V gene (reference sequence), are LNHNV and YYDKDF. The treatment or condition label, as the study defines it: allogeneic hematopoietic cell transplantation with graft depleted of TCRalphabeta T cells and CD19 B cells. The transplant recipients were children given TCRalphabeta/CD19-depleted allogeneic hematopoietic cell grafts. What the study reported, not specific to this receptor: Hyperexpanded clone frequencies declined over subsequent months; after one year, T-cell counts and TCRbeta diversity were mostly attributed to newly produced T cells. In some patients, the high TCRbeta diversity seen at day 60 was put down to recipient T cells and intrathymic progenitors that had survived conditioning. The apparently early recovery of alphabetaT-cell counts about two months after transplant reportedly depended on only several hundred rapidly expanded clones that came from non-depleted graft cells.

The library was generated by PCR. The instrument given in TCRdb is Illumina HiSeq 2500. TCR library preparation used molecular barcoding, with unique molecular identifiers applied to normalize quantification of the TCRbeta repertoire. In-frame beta chains were kept once TCRdb had trimmed the public reads at Q25 with fastp and called clones with MiXCR. When rows share a CDR3 protein, they turn into one entry using the most common DNA and genes. Present in this sample are some 200,000 distinct CDR3 sequences, about 8.2% of which were seen just once. The ten largest clonotypes hold less than 40% of the sample.

The V and J segments used are TRBV15 and TRBJ2-5, and TRBD1 matches 7 of the central bases. The sequence was collected from a male patient under 10 years old who had a stem cell transplant for acute myeloid leukemia, so the T cells may come from the graft donor. Here the sequenced sample was PBMCs, mostly from graft donor cells, taken 360 days after TCRalphabeta/CD19-depleted stem cell transplant. The nucleotide sequence reads as follows: TGTGCCACCAGCTTACAGGGGATTTGGGAGACCCAGTACTTC. Translated, it gives CATSLQGIWETQYF.